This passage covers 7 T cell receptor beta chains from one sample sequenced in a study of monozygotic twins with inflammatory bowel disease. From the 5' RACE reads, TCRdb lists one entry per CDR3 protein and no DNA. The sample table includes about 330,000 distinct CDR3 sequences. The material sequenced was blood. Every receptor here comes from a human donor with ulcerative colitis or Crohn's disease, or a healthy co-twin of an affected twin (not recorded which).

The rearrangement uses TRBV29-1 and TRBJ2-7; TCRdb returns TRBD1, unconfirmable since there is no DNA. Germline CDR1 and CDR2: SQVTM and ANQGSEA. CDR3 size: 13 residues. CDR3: CSVDIQGGYEQYF.

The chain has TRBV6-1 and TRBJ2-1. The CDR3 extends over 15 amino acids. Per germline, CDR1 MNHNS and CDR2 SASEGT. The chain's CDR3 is CACSEVRTSGYEQFF.

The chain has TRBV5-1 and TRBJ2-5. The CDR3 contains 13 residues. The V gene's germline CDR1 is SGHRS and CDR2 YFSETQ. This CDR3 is CASSRPTQETQYF. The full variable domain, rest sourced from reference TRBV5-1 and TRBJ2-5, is KAGVTQTPRYLIKTRGQQVTLSCSPISGHRSVSWYQQTPGQGLQFLFEYFSETQRNKGNFPGRFSGRQFSNSRSEMNVSTLELGDSALYLCASSRPTQETQYFGPGTRLLVL.

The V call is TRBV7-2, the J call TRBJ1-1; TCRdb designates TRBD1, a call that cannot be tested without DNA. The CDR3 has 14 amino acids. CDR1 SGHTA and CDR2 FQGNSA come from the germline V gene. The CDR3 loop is CASSPSWGATEAFF.

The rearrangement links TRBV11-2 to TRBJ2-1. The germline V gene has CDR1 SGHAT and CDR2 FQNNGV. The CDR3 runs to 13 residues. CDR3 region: CASSVDFNNEQFF. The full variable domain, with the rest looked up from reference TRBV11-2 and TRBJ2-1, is EAGVAQSPRYKIIEKRQSVAFWCNPISGHATLYWYQQILGQGPKLLIQFQNNGVVDDSQLPKDRFSAERLKGVDSTLKIQPAKLEDSAVYLCASSVDFNNEQFFGPGTRLTVL.

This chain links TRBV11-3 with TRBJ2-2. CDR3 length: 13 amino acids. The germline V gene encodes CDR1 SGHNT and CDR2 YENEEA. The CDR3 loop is CASSLVATGELFF.

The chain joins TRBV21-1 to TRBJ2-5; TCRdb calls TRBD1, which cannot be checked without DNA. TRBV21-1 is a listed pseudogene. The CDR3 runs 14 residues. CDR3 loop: CASSKDRGRETQYF.